This entry lists 5 T cell receptor beta chains sequenced from one sample in a study of Graves' ophthalmopathy and Graves' hyperthyroidism listed by TCRdb under 2018. Sequencing was performed on an Illumina HiSeq 2000. For repertoire sequencing, the TCR beta CDR3 regions were amplified from RNA transcripts. HTBI primers and the Qiagen OneStep RT-PCR kit were used in a first-round RT-PCR, which was followed by a second-round multiplex PCR, size selection and purification. The raw public reads went through TCRdb reprocessing: fastp at Q25, MiXCR clone calling, in-frame beta chains kept. Identical CDR3 protein sequences are pooled into one entry, listed with their most common genes and DNA. The table for this sample lists nearly 400,000 distinct CDR3 sequences; roughly 18% of them were counted only once. The top ten hold approximately 1.4% of the sample. Sequencing was carried out using peripheral blood. The receptors stem from a young woman with Graves' ophthalmopathy. Donor details come from another sample of the same person, matched by shared clones.

This clonotype was observed at least ten times. CDR3 in DNA: TGCAGCGTCAGCCAGCGGGGGGGCACTCTCACCGGGGAGCTGTTTTTT. This codes for CSVSQRGGTLTGELFF. This chain links TRBV29-1 with TRBJ2-2, with 10 bases lining up with TRBD2. V gave up 6 bases and J gave up 4 bases; unmatched junction bases: 11. The CDR3 totals 16 residues. CDR1 is SQVTM and CDR2 is ANQGSEA in the germline V gene.

This clonotype was observed many times. V usage is TRBV7-9 and J usage is TRBJ1-6; TRBD1 might be the D (5 bases). CDR1 and CDR2 from the germline V gene are SEHNR and FQNEAQ (reference sequence). The V and J ends lost 8 bases and 6 bases respectively, with 17 bases between them. The CDR3 is made up of 15 amino acids. The CDR3 region is CASAPGDPINSPLHF. In DNA form, the CDR3 reads TGTGCCAGCGCCCCTGGGGACCCGATTAATTCACCCCTCCACTTT.

This clonotype was recorded many times. The V and J genes are TRBV11-2 and TRBJ2-5; D remains unclear. The CDR3 spans 13 residues. Trimming cost V 0 bases and J 4 bases, with 6 bases left between them. Germline CDR1 is SGHAT and CDR2 is FQNNGV. The CDR3 DNA sequence: TGTGCCAGCAGCTTAGATCGGACAGAGACCCAGTACTTC. Residues: CASSLDRTETQYF.

This clonotype was detected ten times or more. V gene TRBV6-1 combines with J gene TRBJ1-1, with a weak D call TRBD1 (5 bases). Germline-derived CDR1 and CDR2 are MNHNS and SASEGT. The V gene lost 6 bases and the J gene lost 1 base, with 12 bases spanning the gap. There are 14 residues in the CDR3. CDR3 nucleotides: TGTGCCAGCAGACCCCCCGGACAGAACACTGAAGCTTTCTTT. This sequence encodes CASRPPGQNTEAFF.

The chain couples TRBV6-5 to TRBJ2-7; TRBD1 matches 10 bases. The V and J ends lost 4 bases and 3 bases, in that order; junction bases with no gene match: 6. Germline lookup yields CDR1 MNHEY and CDR2 SVGAGI. This CDR3 contains 15 residues. Here the CDR3 reads CASSLRDRGYYEQYF. In nucleotides, the CDR3 is TGTGCCAGCAGTTTACGGGACAGGGGTTACTACGAGCAGTACTTC.